This T cell receptor beta chain was recovered during a study of T cell changes during pregnancy in multiple sclerosis. Assay used: immunoSEQ multiplex PCR; TCRdb lists only in-frame clones, some missing. The repertoire holds around 60,000 clones, with roughly 89% as singletons. V trimming: 4 bases; J trimming: 7 bases; junction bases outside the gene matches: 5. There are 14 residues in the CDR3. Per the germline V gene, CDR1 is SGDLS and CDR2 is YYNGEE. The clonotype originates from a female donor in good health, enrolled as a control in a pregnancy study. The material was CD4+ T cells from peripheral blood mononuclear cells, obtained after pregnancy. The chain links TRBV9 to TRBJ1-6, with 7 nucleotides matching TRBD1. The DNA for the CDR3 is TGTGCCAGCAGCCTAAGACAGGGAAATTCACCCCTCCACTTT. Translation gives CASSLRQGNSPLHF.